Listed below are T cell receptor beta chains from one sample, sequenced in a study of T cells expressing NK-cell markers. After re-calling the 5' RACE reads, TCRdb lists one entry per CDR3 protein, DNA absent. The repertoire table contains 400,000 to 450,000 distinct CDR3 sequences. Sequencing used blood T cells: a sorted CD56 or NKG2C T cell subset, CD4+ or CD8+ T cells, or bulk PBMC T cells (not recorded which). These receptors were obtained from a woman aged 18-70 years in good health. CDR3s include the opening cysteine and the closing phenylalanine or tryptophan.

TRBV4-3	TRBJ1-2	CASSQDAIGGYTF
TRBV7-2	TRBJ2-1	CASSLVRKGNEQFF
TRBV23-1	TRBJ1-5	CASSQRADRRDQPQHF
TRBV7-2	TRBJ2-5	CASRPPGQGQTQYF
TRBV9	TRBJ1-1	CASREMNTEAFF
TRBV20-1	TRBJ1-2	CSASLPADYGYTF
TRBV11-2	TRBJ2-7	CASSLDVGYEQYF
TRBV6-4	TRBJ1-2	CASSGDGFYGYTF
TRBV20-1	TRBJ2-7	CSARDRPLGGLEQYF
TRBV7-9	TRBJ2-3	CASSLGDYSTDTQYF